Included here is one T cell receptor (beta chain) sequence, with context. The data were taken from a study of blood T cell repertoires in COVID-19. Study summary: Samples taken during acute and convalescent COVID-19 were collected in the United States, Italy and Spain.

CDR1 is LGHDT, CDR2 YNNKEL, per germline (reference sequence). The CDR3 consists of 16 residues. V was clipped by 2 bases and J by 0 bases; unmatched bases: 5. In the authors' methods: Reference gene primer amplification in the assay estimated nucleated cell counts. The data were produced by immunoSEQ multiplex PCR, yet TCRdb's version contains in-frame clones alone and is incomplete. That table supplies the V and J calls and clone size; D and trimming were determined from the DNA. The sample holds about 40,000 clones, around four fifths seen once. Material for sequencing was peripheral blood. The rearrangement uses TRBV3-1 (or the pseudogene TRBV3-2) and TRBJ1-1, with 8 bases identical to TRBD1. The receptor's source is a man aged 45 to 65 with active COVID-19. CDR3 residues: CASSQFRGQVNTEAFF. In DNA, the CDR3 is TGTGCCAGCAGCCAATTCCGGGGACAGGTGAACACTGAAGCTTTCTTT.